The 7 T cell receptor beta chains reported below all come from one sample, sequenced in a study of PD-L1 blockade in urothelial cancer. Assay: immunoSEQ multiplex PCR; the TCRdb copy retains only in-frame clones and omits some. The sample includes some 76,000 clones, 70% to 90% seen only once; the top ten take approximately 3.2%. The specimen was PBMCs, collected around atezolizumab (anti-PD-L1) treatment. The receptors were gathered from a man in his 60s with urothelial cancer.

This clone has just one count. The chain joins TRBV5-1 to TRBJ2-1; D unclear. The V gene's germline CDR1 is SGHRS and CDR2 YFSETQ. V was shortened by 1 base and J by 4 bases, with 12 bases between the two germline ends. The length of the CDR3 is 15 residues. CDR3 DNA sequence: TGCGCCAGCAGCTTGAAGATAGCCATGTACAATGAGCAGTTCTTC. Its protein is CASSLKIAMYNEQFF.

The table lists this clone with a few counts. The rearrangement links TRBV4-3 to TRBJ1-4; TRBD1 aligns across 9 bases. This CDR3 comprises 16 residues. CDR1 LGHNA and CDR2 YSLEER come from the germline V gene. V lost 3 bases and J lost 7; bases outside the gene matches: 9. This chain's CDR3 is CASSQGTGYRGEKLFF. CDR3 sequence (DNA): TGCGCCAGCAGCCAGGGGACAGGGTATCGTGGTGAAAAACTGTTTTTT.

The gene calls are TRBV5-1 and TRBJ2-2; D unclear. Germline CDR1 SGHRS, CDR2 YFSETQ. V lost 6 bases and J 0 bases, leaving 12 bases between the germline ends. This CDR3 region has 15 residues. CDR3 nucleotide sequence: TGCGCCAGCAAAGAGTCCACCCCGAACACCGGGGAGCTGTTTTTT. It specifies CASKESTPNTGELFF.

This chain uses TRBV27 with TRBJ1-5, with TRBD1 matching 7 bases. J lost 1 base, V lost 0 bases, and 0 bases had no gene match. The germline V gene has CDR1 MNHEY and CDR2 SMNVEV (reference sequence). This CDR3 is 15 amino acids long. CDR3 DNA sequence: TGTGCCAGCAGTTTATCCAGGGGGAGCAATCAGCCCCAGCATTTT. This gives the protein CASSLSRGSNQPQHF.

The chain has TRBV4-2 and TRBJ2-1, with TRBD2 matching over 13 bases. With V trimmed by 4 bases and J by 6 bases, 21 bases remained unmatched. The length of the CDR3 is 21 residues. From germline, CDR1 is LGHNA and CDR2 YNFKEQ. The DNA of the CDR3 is TGTGCCAGCAGCCTTATTACCGGGACTAGCGGGGTGGGCCTACAATTCAATGAGCAGTTCTTC. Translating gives CASSLITGTSGVGLQFNEQFF.

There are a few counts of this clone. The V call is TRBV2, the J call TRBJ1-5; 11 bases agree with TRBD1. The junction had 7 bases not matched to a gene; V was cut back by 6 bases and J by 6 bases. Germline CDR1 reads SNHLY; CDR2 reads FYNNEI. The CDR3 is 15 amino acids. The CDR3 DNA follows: TGTGCCAGCAGCTCGGGACAGGGGGTGGGTCAGCCCCAGCATTTT. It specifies CASSSGQGVGQPQHF.

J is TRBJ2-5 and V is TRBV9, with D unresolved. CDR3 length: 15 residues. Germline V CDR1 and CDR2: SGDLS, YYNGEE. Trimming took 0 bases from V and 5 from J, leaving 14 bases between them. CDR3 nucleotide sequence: TGTGCCAGCAGCGTAGGATCGCTAGGTGTCGAGACCCAGTACTTC. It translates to CASSVGSLGVETQYF.